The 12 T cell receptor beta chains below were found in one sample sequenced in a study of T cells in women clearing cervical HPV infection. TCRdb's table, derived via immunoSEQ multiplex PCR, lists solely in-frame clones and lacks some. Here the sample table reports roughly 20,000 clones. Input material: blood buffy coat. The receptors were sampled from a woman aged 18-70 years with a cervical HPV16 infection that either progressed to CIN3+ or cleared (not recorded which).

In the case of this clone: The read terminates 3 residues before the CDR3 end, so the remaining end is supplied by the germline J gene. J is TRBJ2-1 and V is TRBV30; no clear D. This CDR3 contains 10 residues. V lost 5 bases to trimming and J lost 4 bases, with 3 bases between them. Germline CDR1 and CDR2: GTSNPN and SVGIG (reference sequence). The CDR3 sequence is CAWAYNEQFF. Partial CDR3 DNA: TGTGCCTGGGCGTACAATGAG.

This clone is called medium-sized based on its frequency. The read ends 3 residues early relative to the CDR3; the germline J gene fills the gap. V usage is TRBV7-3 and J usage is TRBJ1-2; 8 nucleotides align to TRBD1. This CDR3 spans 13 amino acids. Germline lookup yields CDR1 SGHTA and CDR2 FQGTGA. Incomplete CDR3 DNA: TGTGCCAGCAGCCAGGGGGCAGGGGGCGGC. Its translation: CASSQGAGGG. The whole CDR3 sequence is CASSQGAGGGYTF.

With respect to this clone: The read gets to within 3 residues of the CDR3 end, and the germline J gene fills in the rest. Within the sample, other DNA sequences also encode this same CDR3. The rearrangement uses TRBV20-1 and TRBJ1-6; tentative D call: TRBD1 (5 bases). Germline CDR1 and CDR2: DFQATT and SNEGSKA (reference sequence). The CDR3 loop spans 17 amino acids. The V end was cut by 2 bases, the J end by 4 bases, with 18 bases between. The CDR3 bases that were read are TGCAGTGCTAGACGGGGGACGGGGATTGATTATAATTCACCC. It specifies CSARRGTGIDYNSP. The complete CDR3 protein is CSARRGTGIDYNSPLHF.

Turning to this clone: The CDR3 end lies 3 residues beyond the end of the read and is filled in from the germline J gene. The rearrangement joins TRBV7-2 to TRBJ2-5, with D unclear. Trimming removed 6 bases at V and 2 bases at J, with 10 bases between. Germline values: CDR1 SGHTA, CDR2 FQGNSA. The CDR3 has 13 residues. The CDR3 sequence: CASSQMFQETQYF. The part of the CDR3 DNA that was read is TGTGCCAGCAGTCAGATGTTTCAAGAGACC. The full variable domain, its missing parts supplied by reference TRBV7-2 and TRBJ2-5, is GAGVSQSPSNKVTEKGKDVELRCDPISGHTALYWYRQSLGQGLEFLIYFQGNSAPDKSGLPSDRFSAERTGGSVSTLTIQRTQQEDSAVYLCASSQMFQETQYFGPGTRLLVL.

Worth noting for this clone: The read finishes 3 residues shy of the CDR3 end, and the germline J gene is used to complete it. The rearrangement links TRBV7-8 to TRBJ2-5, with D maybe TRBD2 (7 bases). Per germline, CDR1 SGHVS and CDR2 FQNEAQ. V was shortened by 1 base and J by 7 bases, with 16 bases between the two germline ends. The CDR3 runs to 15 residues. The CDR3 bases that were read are TGTGCCAGCAGCTTAGAGGGGGGGACGATAGTGACC. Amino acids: CASSLEGGTIVT. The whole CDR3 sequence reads CASSLEGGTIVTQYF.

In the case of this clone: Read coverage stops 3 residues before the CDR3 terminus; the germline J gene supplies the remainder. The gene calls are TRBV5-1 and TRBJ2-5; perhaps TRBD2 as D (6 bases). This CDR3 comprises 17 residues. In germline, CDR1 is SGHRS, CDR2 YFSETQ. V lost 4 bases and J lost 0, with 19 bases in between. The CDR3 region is CASSRVMAGGYQETQYF. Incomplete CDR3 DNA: TGCGCCAGCAGCCGGGTAATGGCTGGGGGGTACCAAGAGACC.

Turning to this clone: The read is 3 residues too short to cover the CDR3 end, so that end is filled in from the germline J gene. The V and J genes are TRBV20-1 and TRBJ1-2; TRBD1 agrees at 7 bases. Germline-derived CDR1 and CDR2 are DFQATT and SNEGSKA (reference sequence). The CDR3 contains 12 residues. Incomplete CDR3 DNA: TGCAGTGCTAGAGGGCAGGGGGACGGC. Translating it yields CSARGQGDG. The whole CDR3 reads CSARGQGDGYTF.

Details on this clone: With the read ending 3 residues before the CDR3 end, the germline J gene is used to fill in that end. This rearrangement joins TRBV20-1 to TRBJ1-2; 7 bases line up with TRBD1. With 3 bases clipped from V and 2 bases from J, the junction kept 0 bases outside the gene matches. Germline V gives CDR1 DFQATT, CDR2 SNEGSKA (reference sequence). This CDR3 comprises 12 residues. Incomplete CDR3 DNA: TGCAGTGCTAGGACAGGGAACTATGGC. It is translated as CSARTGNYG. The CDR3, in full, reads CSARTGNYGYTF.

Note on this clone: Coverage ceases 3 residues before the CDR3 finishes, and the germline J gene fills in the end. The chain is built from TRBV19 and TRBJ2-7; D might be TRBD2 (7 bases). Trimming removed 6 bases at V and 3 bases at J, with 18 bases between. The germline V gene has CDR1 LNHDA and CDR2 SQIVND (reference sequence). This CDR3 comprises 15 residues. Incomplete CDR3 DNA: TGTGCCAGTAGGGGGGGGCTCGCACAGGGCTACGAG. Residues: CASRGGLAQGYE. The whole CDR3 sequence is CASRGGLAQGYEQYF.

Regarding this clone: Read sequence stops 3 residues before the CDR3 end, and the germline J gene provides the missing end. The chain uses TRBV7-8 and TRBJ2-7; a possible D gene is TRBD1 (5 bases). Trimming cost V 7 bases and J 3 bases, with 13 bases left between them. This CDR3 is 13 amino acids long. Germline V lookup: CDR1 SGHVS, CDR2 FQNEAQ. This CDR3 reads CASNRDRDYEQYF. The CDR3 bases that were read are TGTGCCAGCAACCGAGACAGAGACTACGAG.

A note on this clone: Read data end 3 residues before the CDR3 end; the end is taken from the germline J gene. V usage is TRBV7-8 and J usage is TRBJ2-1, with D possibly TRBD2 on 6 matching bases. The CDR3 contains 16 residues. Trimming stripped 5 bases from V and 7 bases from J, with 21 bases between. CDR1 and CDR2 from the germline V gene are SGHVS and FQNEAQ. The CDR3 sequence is CASSKSSEATYNEQFF. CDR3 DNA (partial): TGTGCCAGCAGCAAGTCTAGCGAGGCCACGTATAATGAG.

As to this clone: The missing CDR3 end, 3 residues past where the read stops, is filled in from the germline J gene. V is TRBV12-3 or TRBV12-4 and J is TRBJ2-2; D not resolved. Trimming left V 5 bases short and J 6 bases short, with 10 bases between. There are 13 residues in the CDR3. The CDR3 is CASSAPVAGELFF. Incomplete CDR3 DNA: TGTGCCAGCAGTGCGCCGGTGGCCGGGGAG.